Here is one T cell receptor (beta chain) with its context. The data were taken from a study of blood T cell repertoires in COVID-19. Study in general: The United States, Italy and Spain were the sources of the acute and convalescent COVID-19 samples.

Profiling relied on immunoSEQ multiplex PCR, and the TCRdb table lists in-frame clones only, not all of them. The sample shows 240,000 or so clones, 80% to 90% of them seen only once. Germline loops: CDR1 DFQATT, CDR2 SNEGSKA (reference sequence). The CDR3 totals 11 residues. This chain joins TRBV20-1 and TRBJ2-7; 8 nucleotides line up with TRBD1. Sequenced material: PBMCs or T cells enriched from blood (not recorded which). The sequence derives from a man in his forties or fifties who had been exposed to COVID-19. The CDR3 bases are TGCAGTGCTCTGGACAGGGCGGAGCGGTACGTC. Its translation: CSALDRAERYV.